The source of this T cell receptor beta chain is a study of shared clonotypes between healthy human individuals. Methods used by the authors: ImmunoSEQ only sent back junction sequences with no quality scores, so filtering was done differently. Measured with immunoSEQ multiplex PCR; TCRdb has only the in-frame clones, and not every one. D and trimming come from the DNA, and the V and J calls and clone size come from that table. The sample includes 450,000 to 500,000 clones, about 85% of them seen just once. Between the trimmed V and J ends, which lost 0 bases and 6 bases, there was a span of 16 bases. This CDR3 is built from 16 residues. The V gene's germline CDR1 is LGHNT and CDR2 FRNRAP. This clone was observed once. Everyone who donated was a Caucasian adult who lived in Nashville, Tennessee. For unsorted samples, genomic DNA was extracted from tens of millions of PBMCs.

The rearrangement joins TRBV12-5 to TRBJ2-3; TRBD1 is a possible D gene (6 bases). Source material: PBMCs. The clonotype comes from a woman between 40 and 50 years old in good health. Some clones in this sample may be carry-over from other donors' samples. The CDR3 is CASGLVLQGYPDTQYF. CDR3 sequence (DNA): TGTGCTAGTGGTTTGGTATTACAGGGCTACCCGGATACGCAGTATTTT.